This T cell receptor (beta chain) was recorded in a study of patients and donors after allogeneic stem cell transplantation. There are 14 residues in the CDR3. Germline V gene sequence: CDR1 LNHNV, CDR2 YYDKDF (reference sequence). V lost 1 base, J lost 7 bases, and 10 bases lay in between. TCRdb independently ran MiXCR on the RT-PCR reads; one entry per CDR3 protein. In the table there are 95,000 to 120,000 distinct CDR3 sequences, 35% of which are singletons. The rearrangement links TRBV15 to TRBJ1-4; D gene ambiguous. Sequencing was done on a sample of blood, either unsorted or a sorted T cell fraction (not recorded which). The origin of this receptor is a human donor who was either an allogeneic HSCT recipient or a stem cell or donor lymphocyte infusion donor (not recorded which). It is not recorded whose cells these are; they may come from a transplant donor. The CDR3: CATSRAARGEKLFF. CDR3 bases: TGTGCCACCAGCAGAGCCGCAAGAGGTGAAAAACTGTTTTTT.